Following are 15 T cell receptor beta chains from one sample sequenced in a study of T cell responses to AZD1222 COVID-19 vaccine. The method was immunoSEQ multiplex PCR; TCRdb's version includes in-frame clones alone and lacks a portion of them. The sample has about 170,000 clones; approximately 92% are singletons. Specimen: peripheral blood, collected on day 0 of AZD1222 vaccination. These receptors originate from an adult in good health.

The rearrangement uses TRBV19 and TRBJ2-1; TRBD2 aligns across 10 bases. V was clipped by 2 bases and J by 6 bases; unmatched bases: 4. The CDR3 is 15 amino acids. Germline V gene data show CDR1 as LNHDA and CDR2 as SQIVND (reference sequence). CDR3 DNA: TGTGCCAGTAGTATATCACTAGCGGGGCCCAATGAGCAGTTCTTC. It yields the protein CASSISLAGPNEQFF.

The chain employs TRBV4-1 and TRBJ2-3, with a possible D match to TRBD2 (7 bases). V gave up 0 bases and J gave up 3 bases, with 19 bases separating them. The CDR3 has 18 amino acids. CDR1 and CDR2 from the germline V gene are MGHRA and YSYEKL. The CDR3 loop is CASSQDGRGRRETDTQYF. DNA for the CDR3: TGCGCCAGCAGCCAAGATGGGCGGGGGCGAAGGGAGACAGATACGCAGTATTTT.

The CDR3 coding sequence is TGTGCCAGCAGCCCAGGACGGTTGAACGCTTTCTTT. This sequence encodes CASSPGRLNAFF. This sequence joins TRBV14 and TRBJ1-1; D is unresolved. Trimming took off 4 bases at V and 11 bases at J, with 14 bases between the two ends. Germline loops: CDR1 SGHDN, CDR2 FVKESK. The CDR3 is 12 amino acids.

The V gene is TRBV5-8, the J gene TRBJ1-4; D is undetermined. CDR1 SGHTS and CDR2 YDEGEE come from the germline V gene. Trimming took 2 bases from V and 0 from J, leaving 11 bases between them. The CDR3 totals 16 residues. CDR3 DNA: TGTGCCAGCAGCTTAGCGGACCGCGCAACTAATGAAAAACTGTTTTTT. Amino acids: CASSLADRATNEKLFF. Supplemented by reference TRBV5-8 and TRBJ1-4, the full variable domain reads EAGVTQSPTHLIKTRGQQATLRCSPISGHTSVYWYQQALGLGLQFLLWYDEGEERNRGNFPPRFSGRQFPNYSSELNVNALELEDSALYLCASSLADRATNEKLFFGSGTQLSVL.

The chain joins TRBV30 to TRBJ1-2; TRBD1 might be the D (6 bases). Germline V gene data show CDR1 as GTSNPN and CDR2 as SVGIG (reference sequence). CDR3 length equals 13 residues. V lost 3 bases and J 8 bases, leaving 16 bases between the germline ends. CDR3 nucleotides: TGTGCCTGGAGGCGAGGGGGGCCTTCGGGCTACACCTTC. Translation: CAWRRGGPSGYTF.

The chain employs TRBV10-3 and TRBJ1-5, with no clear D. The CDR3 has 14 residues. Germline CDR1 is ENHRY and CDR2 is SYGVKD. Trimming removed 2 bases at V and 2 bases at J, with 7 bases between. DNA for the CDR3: TGTGCCATCAGTGAGGGGTTCGGCAATCAGCCCCAGCATTTT. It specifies CAISEGFGNQPQHF.

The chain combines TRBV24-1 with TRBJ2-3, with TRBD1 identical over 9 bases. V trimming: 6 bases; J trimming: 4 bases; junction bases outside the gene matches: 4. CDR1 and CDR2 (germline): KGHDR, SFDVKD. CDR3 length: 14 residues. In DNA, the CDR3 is TGTGCCACCAGTAGGACAGGGGCGGCAGATACGCAGTATTTT. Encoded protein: CATSRTGAADTQYF.

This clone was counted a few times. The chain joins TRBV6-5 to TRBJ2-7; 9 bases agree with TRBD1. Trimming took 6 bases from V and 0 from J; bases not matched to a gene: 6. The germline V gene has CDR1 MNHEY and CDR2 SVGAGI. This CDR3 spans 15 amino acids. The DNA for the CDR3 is TGTGCCAGCAGCCGGGACAGGGCCATCTCCTACGAGCAGTACGTC. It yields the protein CASSRDRAISYEQYV.

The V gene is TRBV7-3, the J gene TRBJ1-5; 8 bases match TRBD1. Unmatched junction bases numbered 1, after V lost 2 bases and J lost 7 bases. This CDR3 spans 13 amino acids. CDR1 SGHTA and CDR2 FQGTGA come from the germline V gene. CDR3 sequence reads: CASSLGQGQPQHF. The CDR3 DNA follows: TGTGCCAGCAGCTTAGGACAGGGCCAGCCCCAGCATTTT. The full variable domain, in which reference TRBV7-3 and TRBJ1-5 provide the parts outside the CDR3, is GAGVSQTPSNKVTEKGKYVELRCDPISGHTALYWYRQSLGQGPEFLIYFQGTGAADDSGLPNDRFFAVRPEGSVSTLKIQRTERGDSAVYLCASSLGQGQPQHFGDGTRLSIL.

Here the CDR3 reads CAISGKAKTPQTGQTYEQYF. CDR3 in DNA: TGTGCCATCAGCGGAAAGGCGAAGACCCCCCAGACAGGGCAGACCTACGAGCAGTACTTC. J is TRBJ2-7 and V is TRBV10-3, with 7 bases identical to TRBD1. The length of the CDR3 is 20 residues. Looked up from germline, CDR1 is ENHRY and CDR2 is SYGVKD. Trimming took 6 bases from V and 2 from J; bases not matched to a gene: 25.

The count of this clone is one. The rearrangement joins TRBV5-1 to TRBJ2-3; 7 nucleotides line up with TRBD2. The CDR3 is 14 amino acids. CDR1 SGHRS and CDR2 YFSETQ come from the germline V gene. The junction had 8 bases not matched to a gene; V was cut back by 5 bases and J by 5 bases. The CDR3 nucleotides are TGCGCCAGCAGGGGTACGGGGGGTGGAGATACGCAGTATTTT. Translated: CASRGTGGGDTQYF.

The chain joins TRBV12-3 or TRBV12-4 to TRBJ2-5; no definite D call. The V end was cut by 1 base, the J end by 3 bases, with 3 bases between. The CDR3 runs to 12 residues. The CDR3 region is CASSLEEETQYF. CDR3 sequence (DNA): TGTGCCAGCAGTTTAGAGGAAGAGACCCAGTACTTC.

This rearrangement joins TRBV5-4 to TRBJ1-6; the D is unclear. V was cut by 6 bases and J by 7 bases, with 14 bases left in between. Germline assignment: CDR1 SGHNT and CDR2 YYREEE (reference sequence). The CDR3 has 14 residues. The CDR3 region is CASTSPSENSPLHF. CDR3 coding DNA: TGTGCCAGCACCAGCCCCAGTGAGAATTCACCCCTCCACTTT.

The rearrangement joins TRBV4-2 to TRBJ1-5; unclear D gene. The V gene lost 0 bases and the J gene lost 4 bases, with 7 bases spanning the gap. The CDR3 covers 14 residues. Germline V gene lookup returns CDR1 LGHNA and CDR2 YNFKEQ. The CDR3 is CASSQDSGNQPQHF. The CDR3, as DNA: TGTGCCAGCAGCCAAGATTCGGGGAATCAGCCCCAGCATTTT.

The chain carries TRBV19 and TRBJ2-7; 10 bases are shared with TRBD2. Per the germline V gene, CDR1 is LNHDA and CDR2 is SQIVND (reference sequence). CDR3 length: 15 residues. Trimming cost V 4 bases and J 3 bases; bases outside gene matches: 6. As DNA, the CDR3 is TGTGCCAGTAGTAATATAGCGGGGGGTAACTACGAGCAGTACTTC. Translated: CASSNIAGGNYEQYF.